The clone carrying this TCR beta chain has only a few counts. What it recognizes is unknown. A read error may be the cause here, since a much bigger clone is one base away. This is likely a read error, given that the CDR3 carries no conserved phenylalanine or tryptophan at its end. TCR beta CDR3 sequences were amplified from RNA transcripts. When the TCR CDR3 underwent first-round RT-PCR, the HTBI primer set was used. Each CDR3 protein gets one entry after TCRdb re-called the multiplex PCR reads with MiXCR. This sample has 350,000 or so distinct CDR3 sequences, with approximately 18% found just once. Germline V gene lookup returns CDR1 LGHDT and CDR2 YNNKEL (reference sequence). V was cut by 0 bases and J by 2 bases, with 3 bases left in between. This CDR3 is built from 13 residues. This record belongs to a study of T cells in Graves' hyperthyroidism and ophthalmopathy. Whole-study findings and limits: Among clonotypes expanded in thyroid above 0.001, most were also found in blood.

Recently diagnosed hyperthyroidism of less than 2 months' duration affected patients aged 18 to 65. Source material for PBMCs was 9 to 10 ml fresh peripheral blood. Sequenced sample: blood. This TCR came from a woman in her thirties with Graves' hyperthyroidism that later progressed to Graves' ophthalmopathy. The gene calls are TRBV3-1 and TRBJ2-3, with no clear D. The CDR3 loop reads CASSQENTDTQYS. In DNA, the CDR3 is TGTGCCAGCAGCCAAGAAAACACAGATACGCAGTATTCT.